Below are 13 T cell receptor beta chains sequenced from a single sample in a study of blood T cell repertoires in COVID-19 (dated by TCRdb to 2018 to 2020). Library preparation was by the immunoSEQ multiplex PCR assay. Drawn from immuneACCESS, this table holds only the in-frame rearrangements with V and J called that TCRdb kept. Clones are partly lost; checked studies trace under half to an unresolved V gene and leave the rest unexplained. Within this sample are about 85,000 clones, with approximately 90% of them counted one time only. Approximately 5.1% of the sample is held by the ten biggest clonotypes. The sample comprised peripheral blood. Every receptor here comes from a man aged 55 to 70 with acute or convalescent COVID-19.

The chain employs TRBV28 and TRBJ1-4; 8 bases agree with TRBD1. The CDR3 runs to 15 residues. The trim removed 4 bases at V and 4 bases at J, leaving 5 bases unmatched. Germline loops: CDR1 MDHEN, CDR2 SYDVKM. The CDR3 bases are TGTGCCAGCAGTTCGACAGGGGACTTTAATGAAAAACTGTTTTTT. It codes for CASSSTGDFNEKLFF.

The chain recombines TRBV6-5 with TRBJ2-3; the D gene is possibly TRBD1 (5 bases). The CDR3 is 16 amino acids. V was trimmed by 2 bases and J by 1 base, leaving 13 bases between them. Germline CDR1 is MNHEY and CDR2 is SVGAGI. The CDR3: CASSYQGDLRTDTQYF. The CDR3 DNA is TGTGCCAGCAGTTACCAAGGGGATTTACGCACAGATACGCAGTATTTT.

The CDR3 nucleotides read TGTGCCTGGGGACAGGGCCATGGCTACACCTTC. It yields the protein CAWGQGHGYTF. The rearrangement links TRBV30 to TRBJ1-2; 8 bases are shared with TRBD1. The J segment lost 6 bases and the V segment lost 5 bases, leaving 2 bases of the junction unmatched. This CDR3 is 11 amino acids long. Germline CDR1 GTSNPN, CDR2 SVGIG (reference sequence).

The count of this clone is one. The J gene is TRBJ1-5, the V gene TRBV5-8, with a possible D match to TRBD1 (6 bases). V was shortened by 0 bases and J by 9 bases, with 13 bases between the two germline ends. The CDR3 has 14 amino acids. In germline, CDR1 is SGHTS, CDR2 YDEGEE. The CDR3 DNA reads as TGTGCCAGCAGCTTGGACAGGGCCGGTGGGCCCCAGCATTTT. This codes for CASSLDRAGGPQHF.

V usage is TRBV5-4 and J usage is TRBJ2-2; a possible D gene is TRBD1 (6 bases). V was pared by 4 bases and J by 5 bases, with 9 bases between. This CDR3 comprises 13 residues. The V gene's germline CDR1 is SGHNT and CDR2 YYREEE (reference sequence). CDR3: CASSLQGTGELFF. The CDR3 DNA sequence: TGTGCCAGCAGCCTACAGGGAACCGGGGAGCTGTTTTTT.

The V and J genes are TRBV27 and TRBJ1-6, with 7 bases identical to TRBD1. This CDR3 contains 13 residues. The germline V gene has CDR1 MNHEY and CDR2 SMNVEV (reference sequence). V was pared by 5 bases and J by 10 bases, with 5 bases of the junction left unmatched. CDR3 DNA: TGTGCCAGCAGTGTGACAGGGCTCTCACCCCTCCACTTT. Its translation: CASSVTGLSPLHF.

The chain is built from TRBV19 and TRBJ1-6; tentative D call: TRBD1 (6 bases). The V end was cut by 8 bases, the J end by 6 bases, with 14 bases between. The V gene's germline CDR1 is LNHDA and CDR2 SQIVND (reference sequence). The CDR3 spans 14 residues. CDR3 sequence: CASCQTGSNSPLHF. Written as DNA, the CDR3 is TGTGCCAGTTGTCAAACAGGGTCTAATTCACCCCTCCACTTT.

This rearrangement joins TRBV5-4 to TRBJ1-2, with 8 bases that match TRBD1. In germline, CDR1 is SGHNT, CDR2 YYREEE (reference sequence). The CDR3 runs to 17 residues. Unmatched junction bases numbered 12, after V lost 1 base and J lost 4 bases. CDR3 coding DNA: TGTGCCAGCAGCTTGTACACGGGAGCAGGGGGCGGCTATGGCTACACCTTC. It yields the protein CASSLYTGAGGGYGYTF.

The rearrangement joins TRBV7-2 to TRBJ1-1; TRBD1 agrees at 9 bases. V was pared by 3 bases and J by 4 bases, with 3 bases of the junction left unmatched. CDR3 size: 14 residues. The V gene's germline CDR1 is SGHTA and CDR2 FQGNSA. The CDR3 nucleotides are TGTGCCAGCAGCTTGACAGGGGGGGGCACTGAAGCTTTCTTT. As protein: CASSLTGGGTEAFF.

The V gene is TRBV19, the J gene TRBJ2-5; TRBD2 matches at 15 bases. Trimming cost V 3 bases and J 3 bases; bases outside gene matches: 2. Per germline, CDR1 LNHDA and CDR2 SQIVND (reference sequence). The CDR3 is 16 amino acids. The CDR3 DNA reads TGTGCCAGTAGTATGGGACTAGCGGGGGGAAAAGAGACCCAGTACTTC. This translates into CASSMGLAGGKETQYF.

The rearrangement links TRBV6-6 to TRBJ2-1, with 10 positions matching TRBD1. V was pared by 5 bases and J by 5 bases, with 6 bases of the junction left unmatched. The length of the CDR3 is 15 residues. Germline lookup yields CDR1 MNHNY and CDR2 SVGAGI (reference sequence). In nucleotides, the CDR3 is TGTGCCAGCAGTCCGGGGACAGGGGTGGACAATGAGCAGTTCTTC. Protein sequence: CASSPGTGVDNEQFF.

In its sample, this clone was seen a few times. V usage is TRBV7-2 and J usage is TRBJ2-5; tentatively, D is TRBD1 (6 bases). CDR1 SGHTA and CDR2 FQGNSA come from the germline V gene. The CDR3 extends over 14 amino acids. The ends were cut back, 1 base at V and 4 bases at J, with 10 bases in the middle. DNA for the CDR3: TGTGCCAGCAGCTTAGAGAACAGGGTAGAGACCCAGTACTTC. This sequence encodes CASSLENRVETQYF.

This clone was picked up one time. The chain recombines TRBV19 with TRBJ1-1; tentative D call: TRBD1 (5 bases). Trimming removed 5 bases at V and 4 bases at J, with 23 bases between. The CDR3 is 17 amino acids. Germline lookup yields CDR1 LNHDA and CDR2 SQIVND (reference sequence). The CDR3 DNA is TGTGCCAGTAGTGCTGGAGGGCGCGGGGCGGGGGGCACTGAAGCTTTCTTT. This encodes CASSAGGRGAGGTEAFF.